This T cell receptor beta chain originates from a study of blood T cell repertoires in COVID-19. The wider study: Researchers got acute and convalescent COVID-19 samples from the United States, Italy and Spain. The cDNA or gDNA used as material had been derived from T cells, B-cell-depleted T cells, or PBMCs.

The trim removed 1 base at V and 7 bases at J, leaving 14 bases unmatched. Germline CDR1 and CDR2: SQVTM and ANQGSEA. CDR3 size: 17 residues. Authors' data handling: Amplification with reference gene primers provided the estimates of nucleated cell counts. TCRdb keeps only in-frame clones here, not all; method: immunoSEQ multiplex PCR. V and J calls plus clone size are reproduced from that table; the DNA served to infer D and trimming. The sample carries 90,000 or so clones, about 87% recorded once. The TCR sequence derives from a man aged 60 to 69 with acute or convalescent COVID-19. The sample taken for sequencing was peripheral blood. The genes are TRBV29-1 and TRBJ1-2, with 11 bases identical to TRBD1. The CDR3 nucleotides read TGCAGCGTTGAAGCTGGGGGGACAGGGGGAGGGTACGGTGGCTACACCTTC. Translating it yields CSVEAGGTGGGYGGYTF.